The 6 T cell receptor beta chains presented below share a single source sample, sequenced in a study of cytomegalovirus exposure and HLA in healthy donors. A multiplex PCR was run with 60 Vbeta primers and 13 Jbeta primers. Repertoires were generated with immunoSEQ multiplex PCR, while TCRdb's copy carries only in-frame clones and drops some. The table includes under 45,000 clones, almost 70% detected once. Sequenced input: PBMCs. The receptors originated from a man aged 30 to 45 in good health and CMV-seronegative.

There are a few counts of this clone. CDR3: CASSFSGRDYNEQFF. DNA for the CDR3: TGTGCCAGCAGCTTTAGCGGGAGGGACTACAATGAGCAGTTCTTC. The genes are TRBV7-6 and TRBJ2-1; 11 positions match TRBD2. With V trimmed by 3 bases and J by 3 bases, 1 base remained unmatched. The CDR3 runs to 15 residues. Germline values: CDR1 SGHVS, CDR2 FNYEAQ. The full variable domain, with the rest looked up from reference TRBV7-6 and TRBJ2-1, is GAGVSQSPRYKVTKRGQDVALRCDPISGHVSLYWYRQALGQGPEFLTYFNYEAQQDKSGLPNDRFSAERPEGSISTLTIQRTEQRDSAMYRCASSFSGRDYNEQFFGPGTRLTVL.

The chain combines TRBV11-2 with TRBJ1-1; 9 bases match TRBD1. The CDR3 runs 16 residues. V was pared by 6 bases and J by 1 base, with 9 bases of the junction left unmatched. CDR1 is SGHAT, CDR2 FQNNGV, per germline. The CDR3 DNA reads TGTGCCAGCAGTCGAGGGGGGGGACAGGGGAACACTGAAGCTTTCTTT. Residues: CASSRGGGQGNTEAFF.

V usage is TRBV10-2 and J usage is TRBJ2-1; 7 bases map to TRBD1. CDR3 length: 15 amino acids. V lost 8 bases and J lost 0; bases outside the gene matches: 7. Germline CDR1 is WSHSY and CDR2 is SAAADI. The CDR3 spells CASRRDSSSYNEQFF. CDR3 DNA sequence: TGCGCCAGCCGAAGGGACAGCAGCTCCTACAATGAGCAGTTCTTC.

The V call is TRBV4-2, the J call TRBJ2-5; 9 bases line up with TRBD2. Unmatched junction bases numbered 10, after V lost 0 bases and J lost 5 bases. The CDR3 covers 17 residues. From germline, CDR1 is LGHNA and CDR2 YNFKEQ. CDR3 in amino acids: CASSQDPRGGLRETQYF. The CDR3 DNA reads TGTGCCAGCAGCCAAGATCCGCGGGGGGGCCTTCGTGAGACCCAGTACTTC.

The chain has TRBV7-2 and TRBJ1-5, with a possible D match to TRBD1 (6 bases). V dropped 4 bases and J dropped 3 bases, with 13 bases sitting between them. Germline V gene lookup returns CDR1 SGHTA and CDR2 FQGNSA. This CDR3 region has 15 residues. Here the CDR3 reads CASSSTGIPNQPQHF. In DNA, the CDR3 is TGTGCCAGCAGCTCGACAGGAATTCCCAATCAGCCCCAGCATTTT.

The rearrangement uses TRBV10-3 and TRBJ2-2; TRBD1 matches at 12 bases. The CDR3 runs 17 residues. J gave up 7 bases and V 2 bases, and 8 bases lay outside the gene matches. Germline V gene lookup returns CDR1 ENHRY and CDR2 SYGVKD. CDR3: CAISEEWGQGAGGELFF. As DNA, the CDR3 is TGTGCCATCAGTGAGGAATGGGGACAGGGGGCTGGCGGGGAGCTGTTTTTT.